Below are 18 T cell receptor beta chains sequenced from a single sample in a study of post-analysis software for immune sequencing data. Sequencing libraries made from TCR beta cDNA carried unique molecular identifiers. TCRdb called the PCR reads again in MiXCR, with one record for every CDR3 protein. The data show about half a million distinct CDR3 sequences, around 40% seen once. Study findings and constraints: Patients had higher frequencies than controls of about five TRBV segments, including TRBV5-6, TRBV5-1 and TRBV20-1.

Their antigens are not known. The sequenced sample was blood. The origin of the receptors is a girl aged 10 to 17 with multiple sclerosis.

This chain uses TRBV28 with TRBJ2-5; 7 nucleotides match TRBD2. Germline assignment: CDR1 MDHEN and CDR2 SYDVKM. After removal of 4 bases from V and 4 bases from J, the junction contained 9 bases not matched to a gene. There are 15 residues in the CDR3. This CDR3 reads CASSSWEGGRETQYF. In nucleotides, the CDR3 is TGTGCCAGCAGTTCCTGGGAGGGAGGGAGAGAGACCCAGTACTTC.

V usage is TRBV4-2 and J usage is TRBJ2-2; a possible D gene is TRBD1 (7 bases). Germline V lookup: CDR1 LGHNA, CDR2 YNFKEQ. V was pared by 2 bases and J by 4 bases, with 17 bases between. This CDR3 region has 17 residues. The CDR3 nucleotides read TGTGCCAGCAGCCAACCCGACAGGGAGGAGGGCACCGGGGAGCTGTTTTTT. This translates into CASSQPDREEGTGELFF.

This clonotype was seen a few times. The chain recombines TRBV7-3 with TRBJ2-3; 9 positions agree with TRBD2. V was pared by 6 bases and J by 2 bases, with 6 bases of the junction left unmatched. Germline V gene data show CDR1 as SGHTA and CDR2 as FQGTGA. The CDR3 has 15 residues. CDR3 in DNA: TGTGCCAGCAGTCCGGGACTAGCCTCCACAGATACGCAGTATTTT. Protein: CASSPGLASTDTQYF.

This clonotype showed up just a few times. The V gene is TRBV10-3, the J gene TRBJ2-1; 13 bases match TRBD2. This CDR3 contains 17 residues. Germline V CDR1 and CDR2: ENHRY, SYGVKD. V gave up 6 bases and J gave up 7 bases; unmatched junction bases: 12. CDR3 bases: TGTGCCATCAGGGGGACTAGCGGGAATCAATCTGGGAATGAGCAGTTCTTC. It yields the protein CAIRGTSGNQSGNEQFF.

In the case of this clonotype: One end of the junction is discordant with germline, which a read error may explain. The CDR3 region is CAISGTRQGGTYGQYF. The CDR3 DNA reads as TGTGCCATCAGTGGTACCAGACAGGGGGGGACCTACGGGCAGTACTTC. V is TRBV10-3 and J is TRBJ2-7, with 9 nucleotides matching TRBD1. In germline, CDR1 is ENHRY, CDR2 SYGVKD. The length of the CDR3 is 16 residues.

This clonotype was observed a few times. The chain combines TRBV29-1 with TRBJ2-1; no firm D call. Germline CDR1 and CDR2: SQVTM and ANQGSEA. This CDR3 is 15 amino acids long. Trimming shortened V by 4 bases and J by 0 bases, and 13 bases separated the two germline ends. Here the CDR3 reads CSVAGVVGSYNEQFF. The CDR3 DNA is TGCAGCGTTGCTGGGGTAGTAGGCTCCTACAATGAGCAGTTCTTC.

The chain joins TRBV5-1 to TRBJ2-5; no definite D call. V lost 0 bases and J lost 2, with 11 bases in between. The CDR3 covers 15 residues. Looked up from germline, CDR1 is SGHRS and CDR2 is YFSETQ. This CDR3 is CASSLDPASQETQYF. CDR3 bases: TGCGCCAGCAGCTTGGACCCTGCATCTCAAGAGACCCAGTACTTC.

This clonotype has only a few counts. The chain is built from TRBV24-1 and TRBJ2-1, with a weak D call TRBD1 (6 bases). CDR3 size: 14 residues. The germline V gene encodes CDR1 KGHDR and CDR2 SFDVKD. Deletions cut 4 bases from V and 5 bases from J, with 11 bases between. CDR3 bases: TGTGCCACCAGTGAGGGGGCCCCCAACAATGAGCAGTTCTTC. Amino acids: CATSEGAPNNEQFF.

In its sample, this clonotype was seen a few times. The chain recombines TRBV12-3 or TRBV12-4 with TRBJ1-2; no clear D gene. The length of the CDR3 is 13 residues. The germline V and J ends were trimmed by 10 bases and 4 bases, with 16 bases remaining between them. DNA for the CDR3: TGTGCCACCCGGGCCGGCCAAGTCTATGGCTACACCTTC. Its protein product is CATRAGQVYGYTF.

The J gene is TRBJ2-1, the V gene TRBV9; 10 nucleotides align to TRBD2. The CDR3 spans 20 residues. After removal of 0 bases from V and 1 base from J, the junction contained 13 bases not matched to a gene. The V gene's germline CDR1 is SGDLS and CDR2 YYNGEE. Here the CDR3 reads CASSVGLAGQMGLSYNEQFF. CDR3 nucleotide sequence: TGTGCCAGCAGCGTAGGACTAGCGGGCCAAATGGGTTTATCCTACAATGAGCAGTTCTTC. The full variable domain, with the rest looked up from reference TRBV9 and TRBJ2-1, is DSGVTQTPKHLITATGQRVTLRCSPRSGDLSVYWYQQSLDQGLQFLIQYYNGEERAKGNILERFSAQQFPDLHSELNLSSLELGDSALYFCASSVGLAGQMGLSYNEQFFGPGTRLTVL.

This sequence joins TRBV2 and TRBJ2-1, with D unresolved. Germline V gene data show CDR1 as SNHLY and CDR2 as FYNNEI. CDR3 length: 14 residues. V lost 8 bases and J 6 bases, leaving 17 bases between the germline ends. CDR3 bases: TGTGCCAGCGAGGCATCAAGGGATCGCAATGAGCAGTTCTTC. Its translation is CASEASRDRNEQFF.

The chain couples TRBV5-1 to TRBJ1-2, with 9 bases identical to TRBD1. J lost 4 bases, V lost 2 bases, and 6 bases had no gene match. There are 15 residues in the CDR3. Germline CDR1 and CDR2: SGHRS and YFSETQ. In nucleotides, the CDR3 is TGCGCCAGCAGCTTAGGGGACAGGGAGACCTATGGCTACACCTTC. As protein: CASSLGDRETYGYTF.

To note about this clonotype: A junction boundary mismatches the germline segment, possibly from a read error. The chain combines TRBV7-7 with TRBJ2-2; D unresolved. Germline V gene data show CDR1 as SSHAT and CDR2 as FNYEAQ (reference sequence). This CDR3 has 15 residues. This CDR3 is CASSLGQSNTGELFF. CDR3 sequence (DNA): TGTGCTAGCAGCTTAGGCCAGTCGAACACCGGGGAGCTGTTTTTT.

This clonotype was observed once. This rearrangement joins TRBV14 to TRBJ2-1; 13 bases are shared with TRBD2. CDR3 length: 17 amino acids. J was trimmed by 2 bases and V by 4 bases; bases with no gene match: 5. The germline V gene has CDR1 SGHDN and CDR2 FVKESK. CDR3 DNA: TGTGCCAGCAGCCGTCGACTAGCGGGAGGTCCCTACAATGAGCAGTTCTTC. Translating it yields CASSRRLAGGPYNEQFF.

This clonotype has a single count. The J gene is TRBJ1-1, the V gene TRBV12-3 or TRBV12-4; no clear D gene. Trimming left V 1 base short and J 4 bases short, with 7 bases between. CDR3 length equals 13 residues. This CDR3 reads CASSLGMSTEAFF. In DNA, the CDR3 is TGTGCCAGCAGTTTAGGGATGAGCACTGAAGCTTTCTTT.

The V and J genes are TRBV12-3 or TRBV12-4 and TRBJ1-1; 9 bases map to TRBD1. The ends lost 6 bases at V and 5 bases at J; junction bases unmatched: 10. The CDR3 runs 15 residues. CDR3 residues: CASSPDRGRGTEAFF. The CDR3 DNA reads TGTGCCAGCAGCCCGGACAGGGGAAGAGGGACTGAAGCTTTCTTT.

The chain is built from TRBV29-1 and TRBJ2-7; 8 bases align to TRBD1. V gave up 1 base and J gave up 4 bases; unmatched junction bases: 6. The CDR3 contains 14 residues. Germline CDR1 SQVTM, CDR2 ANQGSEA. The CDR3 bases are TGCAGCGTTGAAGGGGGACAGGCGACTTACGAGCAGTACTTC. It yields the protein CSVEGGQATYEQYF.

The CDR3 DNA reads as TGCAGCGTTGAGGGGTTAGCGATGCAGGGGCGGACCTACGAGCAGTACTTC. Translating gives CSVEGLAMQGRTYEQYF. The rearrangement joins TRBV29-1 to TRBJ2-7; D might be TRBD1 (6 bases). With 3 bases removed from V and 2 bases from J, the gap between germline ends came to 23 bases. The CDR3 extends over 17 amino acids. Germline-derived CDR1 and CDR2 are SQVTM and ANQGSEA.